This TCR beta chain comes out of a study of OX40 agonist ivuxolimab in advanced cancers. Study-level background: Therapy given before enrollment (anti-PD-1, anti-PD-L1 or anti-CTLA-4) was allowed, and around 40% had some. Patients achieving partial responses numbered three: one hepatocellular carcinoma case and two cutaneous melanoma cases.

About this clone: Its target is unknown.

Clones were sequenced by immunoSEQ multiplex PCR, and TCRdb holds only the in-frame ones, with some missing. Found here are 70,000 to 75,000 clones, about 91% of them singletons; the top ten hold roughly 2.9%. Blood draws occurred at baseline, cycle 4 day 1, and cycle 7 day 1. Findings and caveats of the study: CD4+ and CD8+ blood T cells expanded clonally by week 6 at 0.1 to 3.0 mg/kg.

The TCR sequence derives from an adult with an advanced solid tumor such as melanoma, head and neck, liver or kidney cancer. This specimen was CD4+ or CD8+ T cells sorted from blood, taken in a trial of the OX40 agonist ivuxolimab.

DNA for the CDR3: TGTGCCAGCAGCTTGACTCGCGGACGGGACGAGCAGTACTTC. It codes for CASSLTRGRDEQYF. V usage is TRBV5-4 and J usage is TRBJ2-7; D unclear. The CDR3 is 14 residues long. Trimming took 1 base from V and 5 from J, leaving 13 bases between them. Germline lookup yields CDR1 SGHNT and CDR2 YYREEE (reference sequence).